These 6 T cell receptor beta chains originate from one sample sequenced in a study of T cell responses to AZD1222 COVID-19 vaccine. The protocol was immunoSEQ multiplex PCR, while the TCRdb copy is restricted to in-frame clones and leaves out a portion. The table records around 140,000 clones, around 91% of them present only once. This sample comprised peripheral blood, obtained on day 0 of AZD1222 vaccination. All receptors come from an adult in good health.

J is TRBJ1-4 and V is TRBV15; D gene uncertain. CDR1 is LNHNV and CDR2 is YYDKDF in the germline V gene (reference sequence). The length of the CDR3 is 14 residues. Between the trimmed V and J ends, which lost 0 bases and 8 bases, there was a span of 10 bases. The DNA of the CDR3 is TGTGCCACCAGCAGAGATCTAGGGAGGGAAAAACTGTTTTTT. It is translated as CATSRDLGREKLFF. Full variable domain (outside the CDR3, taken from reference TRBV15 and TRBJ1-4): DAMVIQNPRYQVTQFGKPVTLSCSQTLNHNVMYWYQQKSSQAPKLLFHYYDKDFNNEADTPDNFQSRRPNTSFCFLDIRSPGLGDTAMYLCATSRDLGREKLFFGSGTQLSVL.

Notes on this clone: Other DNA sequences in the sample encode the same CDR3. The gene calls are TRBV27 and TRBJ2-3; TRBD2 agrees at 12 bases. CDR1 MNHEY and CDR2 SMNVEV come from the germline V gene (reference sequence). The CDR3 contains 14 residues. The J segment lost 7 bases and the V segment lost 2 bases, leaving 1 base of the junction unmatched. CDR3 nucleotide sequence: TGTGCCAGCAGTTTAGGACTAGCGGGGTATACGCAGTATTTT. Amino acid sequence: CASSLGLAGYTQYF.

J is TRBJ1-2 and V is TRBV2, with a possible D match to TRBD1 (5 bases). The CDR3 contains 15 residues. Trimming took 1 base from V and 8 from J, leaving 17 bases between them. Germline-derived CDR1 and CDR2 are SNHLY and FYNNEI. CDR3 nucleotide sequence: TGTGCCAGCAGTGAAGGATCGGGGGGTTGGTTAGGCTACACCTTC. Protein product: CASSEGSGGWLGYTF. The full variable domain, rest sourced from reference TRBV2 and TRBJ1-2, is EPEVTQTPSHQVTQMGQEVILRCVPISNHLYFYWYRQILGQKVEFLVSFYNNEISEKSEIFDDQFSVERPDGSNFTLKIRSTKLEDSAMYFCASSEGSGGWLGYTFGSGTRLTVV.

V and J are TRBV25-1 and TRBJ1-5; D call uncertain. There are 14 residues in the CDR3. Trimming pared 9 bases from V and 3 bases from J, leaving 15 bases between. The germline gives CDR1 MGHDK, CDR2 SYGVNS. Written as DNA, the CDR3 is TGTGCCAGGGGCCGCCCCCTTCCCAATCAGCCCCAGCATTTT. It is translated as CARGRPLPNQPQHF. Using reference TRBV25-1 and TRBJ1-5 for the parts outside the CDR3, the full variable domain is EADIYQTPRYLVIGTGKKITLECSQTMGHDKMYWYQQDPGMELHLIHYSYGVNSTEKGDLSSESTVSRIRTEHFPLTLESARPSHTSQYLCARGRPLPNQPQHFGDGTRLSIL.

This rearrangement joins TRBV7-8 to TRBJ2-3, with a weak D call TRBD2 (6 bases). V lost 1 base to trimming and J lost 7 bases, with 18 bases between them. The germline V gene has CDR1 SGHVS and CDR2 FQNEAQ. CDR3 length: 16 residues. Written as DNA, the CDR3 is TGTGCCAGCAGCTTAGGCCGGGACTTAACCCAACATACGCAGTATTTT. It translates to CASSLGRDLTQHTQYF.

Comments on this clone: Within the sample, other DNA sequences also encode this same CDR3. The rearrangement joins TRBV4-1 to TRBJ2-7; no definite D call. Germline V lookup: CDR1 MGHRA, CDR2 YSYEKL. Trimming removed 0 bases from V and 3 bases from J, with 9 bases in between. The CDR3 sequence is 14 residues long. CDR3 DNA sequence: TGCGCCAGCAGCCAAGAGGGTCCGGGCTACGAGCAGTACTTC. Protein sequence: CASSQEGPGYEQYF.